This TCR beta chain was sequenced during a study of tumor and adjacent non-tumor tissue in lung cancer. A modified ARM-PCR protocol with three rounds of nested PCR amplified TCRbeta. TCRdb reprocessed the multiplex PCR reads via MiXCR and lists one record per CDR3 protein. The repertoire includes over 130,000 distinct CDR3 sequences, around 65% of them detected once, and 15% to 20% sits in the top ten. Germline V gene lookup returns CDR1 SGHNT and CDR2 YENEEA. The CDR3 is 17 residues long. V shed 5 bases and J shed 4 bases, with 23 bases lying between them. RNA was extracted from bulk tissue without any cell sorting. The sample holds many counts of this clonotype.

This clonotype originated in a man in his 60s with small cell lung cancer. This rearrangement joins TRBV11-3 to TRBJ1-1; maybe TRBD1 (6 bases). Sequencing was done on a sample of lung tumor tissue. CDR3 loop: CASSPRRGAGEGTEAFF. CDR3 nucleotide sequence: TGTGCCAGCAGCCCCCGGCGCGGGGCAGGGGAGGGCACTGAAGCTTTCTTT.